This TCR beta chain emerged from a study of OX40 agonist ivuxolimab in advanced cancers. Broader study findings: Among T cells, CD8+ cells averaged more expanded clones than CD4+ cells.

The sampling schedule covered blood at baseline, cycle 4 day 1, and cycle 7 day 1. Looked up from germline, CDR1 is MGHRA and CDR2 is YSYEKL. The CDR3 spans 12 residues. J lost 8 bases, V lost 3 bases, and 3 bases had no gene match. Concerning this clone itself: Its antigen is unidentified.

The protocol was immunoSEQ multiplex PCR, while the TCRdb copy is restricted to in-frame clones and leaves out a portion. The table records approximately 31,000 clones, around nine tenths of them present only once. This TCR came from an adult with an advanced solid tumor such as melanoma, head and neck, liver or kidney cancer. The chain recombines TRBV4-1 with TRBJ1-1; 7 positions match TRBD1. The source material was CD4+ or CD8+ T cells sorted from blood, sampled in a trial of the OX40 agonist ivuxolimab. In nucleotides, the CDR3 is TGCGCCAGCAGCCACCAGACAGGGGAAGCTTTCTTT. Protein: CASSHQTGEAFF.